This entry describes one T cell receptor beta chain. Its target is unknown. CDR3 size: 18 residues. Germline V gives CDR1 LGHNA, CDR2 YNFKEQ. The J segment lost 3 bases and the V segment lost 2 bases, leaving 10 bases of the junction unmatched. This specimen comes from a study of cytomegalovirus exposure and HLA in healthy donors. Study-wide results and caveats: The study put about 180 TCR beta chains on its list as cytomegalovirus-associated.

Generated by immunoSEQ multiplex PCR, the TCRdb table keeps only in-frame clones and is missing some. The sample shows 90,000 to 120,000 clones, approximately 85% of them seen only once. V is TRBV4-2 and J is TRBJ1-1, with 12 bases lining up with TRBD1. Material: PBMCs. The TCR comes from a woman under 30 in good health and CMV-seronegative. The CDR3 DNA reads as TGTGCCAGCAGCCAATCGACCGGGACAGGGGGCGAGGACACTGAAGCTTTCTTT. This sequence encodes CASSQSTGTGGEDTEAFF.